This T cell receptor beta chain was recovered during a study of blood T cells in healthy people across ages. There are 15 residues in the CDR3. The V gene lost 5 bases and the J gene lost 0 bases, with 8 bases spanning the gap. A J-beta primer mix and a sample-barcoded 5' primer were used in a second PCR of roughly 6 to 11 cycles. Using its own MiXCR run on the 5' RACE reads, TCRdb lists one record per CDR3 protein. The repertoire includes around 1,000,000 distinct CDR3 sequences, around 25% of them detected once, and 0.75% sits in the top ten. This clonotype was detected many times. Its target is not known. Study-wide results and limits: Diversity was estimated from one million T cells, and these estimates were considered underestimates.

The data also belong to a second study, concerning T cells of mothers and their children.

Sequenced: blood. The receptor was derived from a girl aged 2-10 years in good health. The V gene is TRBV12-3 or TRBV12-4, the J gene TRBJ2-6, with D hard to call. The CDR3 sequence: CASSAAFSGANVLTF. In DNA, the CDR3 is TGTGCCAGCAGTGCCGCTTTCTCTGGGGCCAACGTCCTGACTTTC.